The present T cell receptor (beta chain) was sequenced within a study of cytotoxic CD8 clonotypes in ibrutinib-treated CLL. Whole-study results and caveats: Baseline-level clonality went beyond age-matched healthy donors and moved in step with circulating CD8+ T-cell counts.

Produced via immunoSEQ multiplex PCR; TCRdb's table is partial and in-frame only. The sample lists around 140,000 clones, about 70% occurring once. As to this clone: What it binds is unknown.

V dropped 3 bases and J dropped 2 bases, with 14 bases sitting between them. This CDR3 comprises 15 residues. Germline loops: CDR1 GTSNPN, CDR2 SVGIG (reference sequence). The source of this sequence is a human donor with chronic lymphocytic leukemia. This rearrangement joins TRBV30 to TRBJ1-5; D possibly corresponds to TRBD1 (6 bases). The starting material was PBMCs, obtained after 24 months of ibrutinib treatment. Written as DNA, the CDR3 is TGTGCCTGGAGCCAAACAGGGTGGGGCAATCAGCCCCAGCATTTT. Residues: CAWSQTGWGNQPQHF.